These 8 T cell receptor beta chains came from one sample sequenced in a study of response to subunit inactivated influenza vaccine. MiXCR was run by TCRdb on the RT-PCR reads, yielding one entry per CDR3 protein. Of around 850,000 distinct CDR3 sequences in the sample, less than 20% were seen once. Sequenced material: PBMCs from blood, taken 4 to 6 days after vaccination. These receptors were obtained from a man aged 50 to 60 who received an inactivated influenza vaccine.

The rearrangement uses TRBV6-5 and TRBJ1-4; TRBD1 agrees at 7 bases. CDR1 MNHEY and CDR2 SVGAGI come from the germline V gene. V lost 0 bases, J lost 6 bases, and 4 bases stayed unmatched. CDR3 size: 15 residues. The CDR3 reads CASSYSRGRDEKLFF. The CDR3 DNA reads as TGTGCCAGCAGTTACTCGAGGGGGCGGGATGAAAAACTGTTTTTT.

This clonotype was recorded a few times. The chain has TRBV6-2 or TRBV6-3 and TRBJ2-2; 7 nucleotides match TRBD2. V was pared by 0 bases and J by 1 base, with 8 bases of the junction left unmatched. The CDR3 sequence is 18 residues long. Germline lookup yields CDR1 MNHEY and CDR2 SVGEGT. CDR3 region: CASSYSFRLAVNTGELFF. The CDR3 DNA reads TGTGCCAGCAGTTACTCTTTCCGGCTAGCGGTGAACACCGGGGAGCTGTTTTTT.

The table lists this clonotype with many counts. This chain joins TRBV7-2 and TRBJ2-3; D remains unclear. Germline V CDR1 and CDR2: SGHTA, FQGNSA. The CDR3 extends over 17 amino acids. Trimming stripped 4 bases from V and 0 bases from J, with 17 bases between. CDR3 in amino acids: CASSSFLVSISTDTQYF. The CDR3, as DNA: TGTGCCAGCAGCTCGTTCCTCGTCTCGATCAGCACAGATACGCAGTATTTT.

This clonotype was counted ten times or more. The rearrangement links TRBV24-1 to TRBJ2-1; perhaps TRBD1 as D (5 bases). The CDR3 is 12 amino acids. CDR1 is KGHDR, CDR2 SFDVKD, per germline. With 2 bases removed from V and 11 bases from J, the gap between germline ends came to 9 bases. CDR3 in DNA: TGTGCCACCAGTGATTGGACACAACAGCAGTTCTTC. It yields the protein CATSDWTQQQFF.

The V call is TRBV7-9, the J call TRBJ2-6, with 8 bases aligning to TRBD2. The V gene's germline CDR1 is SEHNR and CDR2 FQNEAQ (reference sequence). The CDR3 has 15 residues. Losses at the gene ends were 6 bases for V and 0 bases for J; bases not matched to a gene: 1. CDR3 sequence (DNA): TGTGCCAGCAGGGGGACTAGCTCTGGGGCCAACGTCCTGACTTTC. This sequence encodes CASRGTSSGANVLTF.

The chain couples TRBV7-9 to TRBJ1-6, with a possible D match to TRBD1 (6 bases). Per germline, CDR1 SEHNR and CDR2 FQNEAQ (reference sequence). Trimming removed 5 bases at V and 3 bases at J, with 11 bases between. This CDR3 is 15 amino acids long. This CDR3 reads CASSTMTGYNSPLHF. The CDR3 DNA follows: TGTGCCAGCAGCACCATGACAGGCTATAATTCACCCCTCCACTTT. The variable domain in full, with the rest retrieved from reference TRBV7-9 and TRBJ1-6, is DTGVSQNPRHKITKRGQNVTFRCDPISEHNRLYWYRQTLGQGPEFLTYFQNEAQLEKSRLLSDRFSAERPKGSFSTLEIQRTEQGDSAMYLCASSTMTGYNSPLHFGNGTRLTVT.

This clonotype was seen a handful of times. The chain carries TRBV7-3 and TRBJ2-1; 7 nucleotides align to TRBD2. The CDR3 consists of 15 residues. Germline V CDR1 and CDR2: SGHTA, FQGTGA. V dropped 4 bases and J dropped 2; count of bases not matched to a gene: 5. The DNA of the CDR3 is TGTGCCAGCAGCTACAGCGGGAACACCTACAATGAGCAGTTCTTC. Amino acids: CASSYSGNTYNEQFF.

The V and J genes are TRBV2 and TRBJ2-3; no clear D gene. The length of the CDR3 is 14 residues. Germline loops: CDR1 SNHLY, CDR2 FYNNEI. V was pared by 1 base and J by 2 bases, with 7 bases between. This CDR3 is CASSEVLFTDTQYF. DNA for the CDR3: TGTGCCAGCAGTGAAGTTCTATTCACAGATACGCAGTATTTT.